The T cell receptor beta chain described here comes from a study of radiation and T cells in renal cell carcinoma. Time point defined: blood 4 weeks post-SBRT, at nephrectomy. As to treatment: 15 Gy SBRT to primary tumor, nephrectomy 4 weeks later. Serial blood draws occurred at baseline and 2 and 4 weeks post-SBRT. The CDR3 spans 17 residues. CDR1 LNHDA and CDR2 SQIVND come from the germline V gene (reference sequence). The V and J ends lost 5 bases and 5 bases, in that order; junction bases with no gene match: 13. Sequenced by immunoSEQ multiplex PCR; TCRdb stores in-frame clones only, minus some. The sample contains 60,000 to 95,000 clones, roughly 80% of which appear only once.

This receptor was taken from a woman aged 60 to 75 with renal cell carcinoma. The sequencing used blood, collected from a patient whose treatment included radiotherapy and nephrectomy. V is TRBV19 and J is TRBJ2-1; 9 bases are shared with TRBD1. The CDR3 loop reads CASSHPPGQGLHNEQFF. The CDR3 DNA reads TGTGCCAGTAGTCATCCCCCGGGACAGGGACTACACAATGAGCAGTTCTTC.